The subject of this entry is one T cell receptor (beta chain). These data originate in a study of blood T cell repertoires in COVID-19. Study at large: The analysed material was cDNA or gDNA that came from T cells, B-cell-depleted T cells, or PBMCs.

The data were produced by immunoSEQ multiplex PCR, yet TCRdb's version contains in-frame clones alone and is incomplete. The sample has 500,000 to 600,000 clones; 85% to 90% are singletons. The V end lost 2 bases, the J end lost 2 bases, and 12 bases lay between the germline ends. The CDR3 consists of 15 residues. Germline V lookup: CDR1 KGHSH, CDR2 LQKENI. The chain carries TRBV18 and TRBJ1-1, with D possibly TRBD1 on 6 matching bases. The receptor was derived from a woman aged 45-65 years with COVID-19, enrolled during active disease. The material sequenced was peripheral blood. CDR3 sequence: CASSPVNRENTEAFF. The CDR3 region has the DNA TGTGCCAGCTCACCAGTAAACAGGGAAAACACTGAAGCTTTCTTT.